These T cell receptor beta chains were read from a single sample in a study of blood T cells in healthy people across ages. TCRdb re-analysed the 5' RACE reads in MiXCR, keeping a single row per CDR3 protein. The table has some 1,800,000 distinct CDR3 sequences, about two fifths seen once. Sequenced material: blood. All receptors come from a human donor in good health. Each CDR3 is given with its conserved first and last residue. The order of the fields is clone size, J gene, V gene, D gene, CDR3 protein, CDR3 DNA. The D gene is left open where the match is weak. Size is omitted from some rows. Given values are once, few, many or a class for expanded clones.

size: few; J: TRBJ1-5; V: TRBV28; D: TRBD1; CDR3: CASSFDRGMYFQPQHF; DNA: TGTGCCAGCAGTTTTGACAGGGGAATGTATTTTCAGCCCCAGCATTTT
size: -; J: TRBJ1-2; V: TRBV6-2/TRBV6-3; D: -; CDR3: CASSYLRGANYGYTF; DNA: TGTGCCAGCAGCTACCTCCGGGGAGCTAACTATGGCTACACCTTC
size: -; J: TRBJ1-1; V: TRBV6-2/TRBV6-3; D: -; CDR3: CASGLQAEAFF; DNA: TGTGCCAGCGGACTACAGGCTGAAGCTTTCTTT
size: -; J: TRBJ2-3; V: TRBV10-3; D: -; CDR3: CAIGGGQTDTQYF; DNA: TGTGCCATCGGAGGGGGACAGACAGATACGCAGTATTTT
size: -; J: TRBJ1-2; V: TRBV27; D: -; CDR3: CATGPGARGYTF; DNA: TGTGCCACTGGACCGGGGGCGCGTGGCTACACCTTC
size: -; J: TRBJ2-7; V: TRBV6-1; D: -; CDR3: CASSENLSYEQYF; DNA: TGTGCCAGCAGTGAAAACCTATCCTACGAGCAGTACTTC
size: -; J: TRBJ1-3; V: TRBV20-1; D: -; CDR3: CSAFRGFGNTIYF; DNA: TGCAGTGCCTTCCGGGGCTTTGGCAACACCATATATTTT
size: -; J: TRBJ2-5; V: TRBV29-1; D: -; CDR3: CSVALRLKETQYF; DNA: TGCAGCGTTGCCCTCCGACTGAAAGAGACCCAGTACTTC
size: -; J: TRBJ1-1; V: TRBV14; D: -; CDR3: CASSPDTLPIEAFF; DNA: TGTGCCAGCAGCCCGGACACTCTACCCATTGAAGCTTTCTTT
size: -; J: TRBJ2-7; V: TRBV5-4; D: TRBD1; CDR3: CASSWPGQGRLEQYF; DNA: TGTGCCAGCAGCTGGCCGGGACAGGGACGGCTCGAGCAGTACTTC
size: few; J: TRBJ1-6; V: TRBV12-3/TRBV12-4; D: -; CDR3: CASSLPGTNSPLHF; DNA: TGTGCCAGCAGTTTACCAGGAACTAATTCACCCCTCCACTTT
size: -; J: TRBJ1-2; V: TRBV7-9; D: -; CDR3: CASSLVSWGRPYGYTF; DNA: TGTGCCAGCAGCTTAGTTTCCTGGGGCAGACCCTATGGCTACACCTTC
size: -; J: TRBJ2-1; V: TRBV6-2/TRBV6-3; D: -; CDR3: CASSWCEQFF; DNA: TGTGCCAGCAGTTGGTGCGAGCAGTTCTTC
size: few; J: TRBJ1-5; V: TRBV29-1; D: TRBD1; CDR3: CSVETPGGYQPQHF; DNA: TGCAGCGTTGAGACTCCAGGGGGTTATCAGCCCCAGCATTTT
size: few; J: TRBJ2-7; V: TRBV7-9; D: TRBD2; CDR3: CASSFGTSGGEYEQYF; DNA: TGTGCCAGCAGCTTCGGGACTAGCGGGGGGGAGTACGAGCAGTACTTC
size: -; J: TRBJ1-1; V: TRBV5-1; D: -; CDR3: CASSYTGFGTEAFF; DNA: TGCGCCAGCAGCTACACAGGGTTCGGGACTGAAGCTTTCTTT
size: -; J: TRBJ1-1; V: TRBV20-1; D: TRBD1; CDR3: CSARDLYRGFTEAFF; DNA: TGCAGTGCTAGAGATCTCTACAGGGGTTTCACTGAAGCTTTCTTT
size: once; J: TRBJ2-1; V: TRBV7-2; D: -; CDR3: CASSPTSSGSSYNEQFF; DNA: TGTGCCAGCAGCCCAACCTCGTCGGGTAGCTCCTACAATGAGCAGTTCTTC
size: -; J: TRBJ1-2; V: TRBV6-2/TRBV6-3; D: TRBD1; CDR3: CASSLRRQGDGYTF; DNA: TGTGCCAGCAGCCTACGAAGACAGGGGGATGGCTACACCTTC
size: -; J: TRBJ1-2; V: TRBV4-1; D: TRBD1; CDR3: CASSPDRGRDFYGYTF; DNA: TGCGCCAGCAGCCCTGACAGGGGTCGGGACTTCTATGGCTACACCTTC
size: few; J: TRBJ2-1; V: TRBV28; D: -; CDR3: CASLQVATNSYNEQFF; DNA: TGTGCCAGCCTCCAGGTGGCAACGAACTCCTACAATGAGCAGTTCTTC
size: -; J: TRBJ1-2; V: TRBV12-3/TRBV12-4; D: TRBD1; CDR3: CASSFGTGLYGYTF; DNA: TGTGCCAGCAGTTTCGGGACAGGGCTCTATGGCTACACCTTC
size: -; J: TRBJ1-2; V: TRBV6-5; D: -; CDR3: CASSRGPHYGYTF; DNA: TGTGCCAGCAGCCGGGGACCGCACTATGGCTACACCTTC
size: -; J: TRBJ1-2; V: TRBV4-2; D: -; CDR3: CASSQTAGTTYGYTF; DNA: TGTGCCAGCAGCCAAACTGCAGGGACGACCTATGGCTACACCTTC
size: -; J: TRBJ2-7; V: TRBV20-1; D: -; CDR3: CSAPTKWGFQETRYF; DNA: TGCAGTGCCCCCACTAAATGGGGGTTTCAAGAGACCCGGTACTTC
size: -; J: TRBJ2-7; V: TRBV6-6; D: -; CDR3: CATTFGTGNYEQYF; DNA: TGTGCCACCACATTCGGAACAGGCAACTACGAGCAGTACTTC
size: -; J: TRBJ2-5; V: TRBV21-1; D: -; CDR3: CASGLGLAREETQYF; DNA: TGTGCCAGCGGACTGGGACTAGCGAGGGAAGAGACCCAGTACTTC
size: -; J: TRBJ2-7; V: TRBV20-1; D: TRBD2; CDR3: CSATRGGSGTYEQYF; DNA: TGCAGTGCTACCCGGGGGGGTAGCGGGACCTACGAGCAGTACTTC
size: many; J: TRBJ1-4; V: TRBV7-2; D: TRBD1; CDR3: CASSPWDSDNEKLFF; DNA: TGTGCCAGCAGCCCTTGGGACAGCGATAATGAAAAACTGTTTTTT
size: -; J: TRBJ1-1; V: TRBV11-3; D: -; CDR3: CASSPESNTEAFF; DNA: TGTGCCAGCAGCCCCGAGTCCAACACTGAAGCTTTCTTT
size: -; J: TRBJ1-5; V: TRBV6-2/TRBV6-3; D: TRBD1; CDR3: CASSLTGSEQPQHF; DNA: TGTGCCAGCAGTTTGACAGGGTCCGAACAGCCCCAGCATTTT
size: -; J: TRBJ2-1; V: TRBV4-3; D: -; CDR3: CASSKQGGDERFF; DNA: TGCGCCAGCTCAAAACAGGGTGGAGATGAGCGGTTCTTC
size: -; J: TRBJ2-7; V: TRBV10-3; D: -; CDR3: CASSVGSLMGEQYF; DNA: TGTGCCAGCAGCGTAGGGTCCCTTATGGGGGAGCAGTACTTC
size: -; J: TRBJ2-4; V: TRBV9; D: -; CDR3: CASSVAPTARQNIQYF; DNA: TGTGCCAGCAGCGTAGCCCCGACAGCCCGCCAAAACATTCAGTACTTC
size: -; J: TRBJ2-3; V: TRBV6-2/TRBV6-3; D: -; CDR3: CATRTPGYTQYF; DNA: TGTGCCACCAGGACCCCCGGATATACGCAGTATTTT
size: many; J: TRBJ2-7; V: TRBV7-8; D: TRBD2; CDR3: CASVRGGSSYEQYF; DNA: TGTGCCAGCGTTAGAGGCGGGAGCTCCTACGAGCAGTACTTC